This TCR beta chain originates from a study of T cells after yellow fever vaccination. This clonotype was found a few times. Losses at the gene ends were 1 base for V and 4 bases for J; bases not matched to a gene: 5. Germline CDR1 SGHNT, CDR2 YYREEE (reference sequence). The CDR3 consists of 15 residues. A universal primer site and UMIs were added as TCR cDNA was made by 5'RACE template switching. TCRdb used MiXCR to reprocess the 5' RACE reads, holding one entry per CDR3 protein. This table holds some 500,000 distinct CDR3 sequences, about 13% found once. Sequenced material: PBMCs, taken on the day of the yellow fever booster vaccination. The chain joins TRBV5-4 to TRBJ2-7, with 10 bases aligning to TRBD1. This receptor was taken from a man aged 30 to 45 who received the YFV17D yellow fever vaccine. The CDR3 DNA reads as TGTGCCAGCAGCTTGAGGGGACAGGGGTTTTACGAGCAGTACTTC. This codes for CASSLRGQGFYEQYF.